A single sample gave rise to the 29 T cell receptor beta chains below, sequenced in a study of beta chain features in type 1 diabetes (dated by TCRdb to the late 2010s). Study-wide conclusions, independent of this receptor: Type 1 diabetes patients showed a moderate but significant shortening of TCRB CDR3 length in all four CD4+ subsets.

Libraries were built with the immunoSEQ multiplex PCR assay. The entire isolated RNA was reverse transcribed using the High Capacity cDNA Reverse Transcription Kit, and thus expressed TCRB transcripts were sequenced. The clones in this table, taken by TCRdb from immuneACCESS, are in-frame only. Not every clone is retained; where verified, under half of the shortfall comes from an unresolved V gene, and the cause of the rest is unknown. The sample table contains under 850,000 clones; only one count was recorded for 13% of them. The biggest ten clones account for around 0.022% of the sample. Antigens of these TCRs are unknown. Sample: naive CD4+ T cells from blood. The cell subset or site label corresponds to: true naive CD4+ T cells. The source is a man aged 18 to 30 with type 1 diabetes.

This clone showed up just a few times. V gene TRBV19 combines with J gene TRBJ1-6, with D possibly matching TRBD1 (5 bases). Trimming stripped 6 bases from V and 5 bases from J, with 11 bases between. The CDR3 extends over 14 amino acids. Germline CDR1 is LNHDA and CDR2 is SQIVND (reference sequence). CDR3 sequence: CASSAGHDNSPLHF. The CDR3 DNA reads as TGTGCCAGTAGCGCCGGACACGATAATTCACCCCTCCACTTT.

There are a few counts of this clone. The J gene is TRBJ1-2, the V gene TRBV4-1; D gene ambiguous. This CDR3 spans 14 amino acids. The V gene lost 1 base and the J gene lost 4 bases, with 10 bases spanning the gap. Germline assignment: CDR1 MGHRA and CDR2 YSYEKL. The CDR3 region is CASSQVMDLYGYTF. CDR3 bases: TGCGCCAGCAGCCAAGTGATGGACCTCTATGGCTACACCTTC.

The V gene is TRBV6-6, the J gene TRBJ1-1; D ambiguous. Germline V CDR1 and CDR2: MNHNY, SVGAGI (reference sequence). The CDR3 is made up of 13 amino acids. Trimming removed 11 bases from V and 1 base from J, with 14 bases in between. CDR3 residues: CAGSSTGNTEAFF. The CDR3 DNA reads TGTGCCGGATCGTCGACGGGGAACACTGAAGCTTTCTTT.

The chain joins TRBV29-1 to TRBJ1-1; TRBD1 matches 7 bases. The CDR3 spans 13 residues. V lost 7 bases to trimming and J lost 0 bases; unmatched junction nucleotides: 5. The germline V gene encodes CDR1 SQVTM and CDR2 ANQGSEA. The DNA for the CDR3 is TGCAGCGCGTCGACAGGGATGAACACTGAAGCTTTCTTT. It encodes CSASTGMNTEAFF.

The rearrangement joins TRBV9 to TRBJ2-1; D is unresolved. The ends were cut back, 4 bases at V and 9 bases at J, with 11 bases in the middle. The CDR3 sequence is 12 residues long. Germline CDR1 reads SGDLS; CDR2 reads YYNGEE. As DNA, the CDR3 is TGTGCCAGCAGCACCCGAGGAGCTGAGCAGTTCTTC. It codes for CASSTRGAEQFF.

This clone has more than one count but fewer than ten. Here the CDR3 reads CASREGQAYEQYF. Written as DNA, the CDR3 is TGCGCCAGCAGGGAGGGGCAGGCCTACGAGCAGTACTTC. The J gene is TRBJ2-7, the V gene TRBV23-1, with TRBD2 as a possible D gene (6 bases). TRBV23-1 carries the ORF label, with uncertain function. The CDR3 runs to 13 residues. The V and J ends lost 6 bases and 2 bases respectively, with 11 bases between them.

This clone appeared a few times. The gene calls are TRBV4-1 and TRBJ1-1; 9 bases agree with TRBD1. The CDR3 is made up of 17 amino acids. Germline V lookup: CDR1 MGHRA, CDR2 YSYEKL. Trimming at V came to 4 bases and at J to 2 bases, leaving 11 bases not matched to a gene. CDR3: CASSLEQGARPNTEAFF. The CDR3 region has the DNA TGCGCCAGCAGCCTAGAACAGGGGGCGCGACCCAACACTGAAGCTTTCTTT.

This clone was detected a few times. This chain links TRBV6-1 with TRBJ1-1; the match to TRBD1 covers 7 bases. Losses at the gene ends were 5 bases for V and 5 bases for J; bases not matched to a gene: 2. Germline CDR1 MNHNS, CDR2 SASEGT. The CDR3 has 12 residues. In nucleotides, the CDR3 is TGTGCCAGCAGTCAGGGGGGGACTGAAGCTTTCTTT. Translated, it gives CASSQGGTEAFF.

The V and J genes are TRBV29-1 and TRBJ1-1; D call uncertain. In germline, CDR1 is SQVTM, CDR2 ANQGSEA. The ends were cut back, 6 bases at V and 0 bases at J, with 11 bases in the middle. The CDR3 runs to 13 residues. CDR3 sequence: CSVALSMNTEAFF. The DNA of the CDR3 is TGCAGCGTAGCTCTATCAATGAACACTGAAGCTTTCTTT.

The rearrangement joins TRBV5-1 to TRBJ2-1; 12 nucleotides line up with TRBD2. V shed 3 bases, J shed 6 bases, and the junction held 7 bases outside the gene matches. Germline V gene lookup returns CDR1 SGHRS and CDR2 YFSETQ. The CDR3 sequence is 16 residues long. This chain's CDR3 is CASSSLLAGGLNEQFF. CDR3 in DNA: TGCGCCAGCAGCTCGTTACTAGCGGGGGGACTCAATGAGCAGTTCTTC.

This clone was detected only a few times. The chain has TRBV10-3 and TRBJ1-5; D possibly corresponds to TRBD1 (5 bases). The CDR3 has 14 residues. V was trimmed by 2 bases and J by 6 bases, leaving 11 bases between them. Germline CDR1 and CDR2: ENHRY and SYGVKD. The CDR3 sequence: CAISEGPGSQPQHF. CDR3 sequence (DNA): TGTGCCATCAGTGAGGGGCCAGGGAGTCAGCCCCAGCATTTT.

This sequence joins TRBV5-4 and TRBJ2-1; perhaps TRBD1 as D (6 bases). Deletions cut 4 bases from V and 3 bases from J, with 20 bases between. Germline V gene data show CDR1 as SGHNT and CDR2 as YYREEE (reference sequence). CDR3 size: 17 residues. The DNA of the CDR3 is TGTGCCAGCAGCGCCGGAACAGGGATAAATGACTACAATGAGCAGTTCTTC. Protein: CASSAGTGINDYNEQFF.

This clone came up a few times. This same CDR3 is encoded by further DNA sequences in the sample. V is TRBV5-1 and J is TRBJ2-7; TRBD1 aligns across 8 bases. CDR3 length equals 13 residues. With 5 bases clipped from V and 1 base from J, the junction kept 2 bases outside the gene matches. Germline V CDR1 and CDR2: SGHRS, YFSETQ. CDR3 sequence: CASRRTGSYEQYF. As DNA, the CDR3 is TGCGCCAGCAGGAGGACAGGGTCCTACGAGCAGTACTTC.

There are a few counts of this clone. This chain links TRBV28 with TRBJ1-2; possible D gene TRBD1, 6 bases. Germline assignment: CDR1 MDHEN and CDR2 SYDVKM. The CDR3 totals 17 residues. Trimming shortened V by 5 bases and J by 3 bases, and 22 bases separated the two germline ends. The CDR3 loop is CASSNHLGGEPHYGYTF. The CDR3 nucleotides are TGTGCCAGCAGTAACCACCTAGGGGGGGAACCTCACTATGGCTACACCTTC.

This sequence joins TRBV30 and TRBJ1-1; no firm D call. The germline V gene encodes CDR1 GTSNPN and CDR2 SVGIG (reference sequence). V was cut by 1 base and J by 0 bases, with 3 bases left in between. This CDR3 has 12 residues. As DNA, the CDR3 is TGTGCCTGGAGTGACCTGAACACTGAAGCTTTCTTT. This gives the protein CAWSDLNTEAFF.

This clone was observed a few times. The J gene is TRBJ2-2, the V gene TRBV9; a possible D gene is TRBD1 (6 bases). The V gene's germline CDR1 is SGDLS and CDR2 YYNGEE. This CDR3 has 14 amino acids. V was clipped by 0 bases and J by 7 bases, with 10 bases between them. The CDR3 DNA is TGTGCCAGCAGCGTAGCTACAGGGAGCGGGGAGCTGTTTTTT. This sequence encodes CASSVATGSGELFF.

The chain carries TRBV2 and TRBJ1-2; D might be TRBD1 (5 bases). This CDR3 spans 15 amino acids. Per germline, CDR1 SNHLY and CDR2 FYNNEI. Trimming took 6 bases from V and 0 from J, leaving 14 bases between them. The CDR3 nucleotides are TGTGCCAGCAGGATTTTTGGGGACGCTAACTATGGCTACACCTTC. Its translation is CASRIFGDANYGYTF.

This clone was seen a few times. The same CDR3 can be traced to other DNA sequences in this sample. CDR3 in amino acids: CAWSLSNQPQHF. The CDR3 bases are TGTGCCTGGAGTCTCAGCAATCAGCCCCAGCATTTT. The chain employs TRBV30 and TRBJ1-5; no firm D call. In germline, CDR1 is GTSNPN, CDR2 SVGIG (reference sequence). This CDR3 region has 12 residues. With 2 bases removed from V and 1 base from J, the gap between germline ends came to 3 bases.

V usage is TRBV6-1 and J usage is TRBJ2-5, with 8 bases that match TRBD1. The CDR3 is 13 amino acids. J gave up 5 bases and V 6 bases, and 5 bases lay outside the gene matches. Germline assignment: CDR1 MNHNS and CDR2 SASEGT. The CDR3 DNA reads as TGTGCCAGCAGACAGACAGGGGACGAGACCCAGTACTTC. Its translation is CASRQTGDETQYF.

This clone was seen a few times. The chain links TRBV10-3 to TRBJ2-1, with 10 positions matching TRBD1. Trimming took 5 bases from V and 7 from J; bases not matched to a gene: 14. Germline CDR1 reads ENHRY; CDR2 reads SYGVKD. This CDR3 is built from 17 residues. The CDR3 DNA sequence: TGTGCCATCAGTCTATCCGAGGGACAGGGGTTGGCGAATGAGCAGTTCTTC. Its translation: CAISLSEGQGLANEQFF.

This clone showed up just a few times. V and J are TRBV7-9 and TRBJ1-4, with TRBD1 identical over 7 bases. This CDR3 is 14 amino acids long. The germline V gene has CDR1 SEHNR and CDR2 FQNEAQ (reference sequence). V dropped 5 bases and J dropped 7; count of bases not matched to a gene: 7. DNA of the CDR3: TGTGCCAGCAGCCCCCAGGGGGGTGGTGAAAAACTGTTTTTT. This codes for CASSPQGGGEKLFF.

V is TRBV15 and J is TRBJ2-3; 10 bases are a match to TRBD2. The CDR3 is 17 amino acids. The germline gives CDR1 LNHNV, CDR2 YYDKDF (reference sequence). V lost 0 bases and J lost 0; bases outside the gene matches: 3. CDR3: CATSRDLAGVSTDTQYF. The CDR3 nucleotides read TGTGCCACCAGCAGAGATCTAGCGGGGGTGAGCACAGATACGCAGTATTTT.

The gene calls are TRBV19 and TRBJ2-1, with unresolved D. The CDR3 has 11 amino acids. Germline CDR1 and CDR2: LNHDA and SQIVND (reference sequence). V lost 6 bases, J lost 8 bases, and 8 bases lay in between. DNA of the CDR3: TGTGCCAGTAGGCTCCGATATGAGCAGTTCTTC. This sequence encodes CASRLRYEQFF.

This clone was detected only a few times. This CDR3 is CASSDWGQSYGYTF. The CDR3 DNA is TGTGCCAGCAGTGATTGGGGACAGTCCTATGGCTACACCTTC. This chain links TRBV25-1 with TRBJ1-2; 7 nucleotides align to TRBD1. Germline CDR1 and CDR2: MGHDK and SYGVNS. CDR3 length: 14 amino acids. V was pared by 3 bases and J by 4 bases, with 5 bases of the junction left unmatched.

This clone was seen more than once but under ten times. The J gene is TRBJ1-5, the V gene TRBV19; 12 nucleotides match TRBD1. With V trimmed by 6 bases and J by 11 bases, 8 bases remained unmatched. Germline lookup yields CDR1 LNHDA and CDR2 SQIVND (reference sequence). The CDR3 runs 14 residues. Written as DNA, the CDR3 is TGTGCCAGTAGCTCCGGGACAGGGGGCGTTGCCCAGCATTTT. Amino acids: CASSSGTGGVAQHF. Complete variable domain (other parts from reference TRBV19 and TRBJ1-5): DGGITQSPKYLFRKEGQNVTLSCEQNLNHDAMYWYRQDPGQGLRLIYYSQIVNDFQKGDIAEGYSVSREKKESFPLTVTSAQKNPTAFYLCASSSGTGGVAQHFGDGTRLSIL.

This clone was seen more than once but under ten times. The gene calls are TRBV2 and TRBJ2-7; 7 nucleotides line up with TRBD1. The CDR3 has 13 amino acids. With V trimmed by 4 bases and J by 4 bases, 4 bases remained unmatched. Per the germline V gene, CDR1 is SNHLY and CDR2 is FYNNEI. CDR3: CASSAPGGYEQYF. CDR3 coding DNA: TGTGCCAGCAGTGCGCCAGGGGGATACGAGCAGTACTTC.

The sample holds a few counts of this clone. The V and J genes are TRBV20-1 and TRBJ2-7, with D possibly called TRBD1 or TRBD2 (6 bases each). V lost 6 bases and J lost 6, with 12 bases in between. From germline, CDR1 is DFQATT and CDR2 SNEGSKA (reference sequence). This CDR3 spans 11 amino acids. This CDR3 reads CSAKQGGEQYF. Written as DNA, the CDR3 is TGCAGTGCGAAACAGGGAGGCGAGCAGTACTTC.

This clone was seen only a few times. The J gene is TRBJ2-5, the V gene TRBV7-8; TRBD1 might be the D (6 bases). This CDR3 is 14 amino acids long. Between the trimmed V and J ends, which lost 4 bases and 5 bases, there was a span of 14 bases. Germline V gives CDR1 SGHVS, CDR2 FQNEAQ. CDR3 loop: CASSSDARGETQYF. The CDR3 DNA reads as TGTGCCAGCAGCTCGGACGCAAGGGGGGAGACCCAGTACTTC.

V gene TRBV7-9 combines with J gene TRBJ2-7; D possibly corresponds to TRBD2 (5 bases). V lost 3 bases and J 5 bases, leaving 14 bases between the germline ends. This CDR3 has 14 amino acids. Per the germline V gene, CDR1 is SEHNR and CDR2 is FQNEAQ (reference sequence). The CDR3 reads CASSLEVPLDEQYF. The CDR3, as DNA: TGTGCCAGCAGCTTGGAGGTACCGTTGGACGAGCAGTACTTC.